These T cell receptor beta chains were read from a single sample in a study of cytomegalovirus exposure and HLA in healthy donors. Clones were read by immunoSEQ multiplex PCR, and TCRdb kept only the in-frame ones, dropping some. The sample carries around 300,000 clones, over 85% recorded once. The specimen sequenced was PBMCs. The receptors come from a woman between 18 and 30 years old in good health and CMV-seronegative. Each CDR3 is given with its conserved first and last residue. Fields, in order: V gene, D gene, J gene, clone size, CDR3 protein, CDR3 DNA. A D gene is named only where the DNA matches it firmly. The size of a clone is reported for some rows only, either as once, few or many, or as a class for expanded clones.

v_gene: TRBV9; d_gene: NA; j_gene: TRBJ2-1; abundance: NA; CDR3aa: CASSLNTGDYNEQFF; CDR3nt: TGTGCCAGCAGCCTCAACACGGGAGATTACAATGAGCAGTTCTTC
v_gene: TRBV19; d_gene: TRBD1; j_gene: TRBJ1-2; abundance: NA; CDR3aa: CASSTPGQWPDGYTF; CDR3nt: TGTGCCAGTAGTACCCCGGGACAGTGGCCCGATGGCTACACCTTC
v_gene: TRBV7-2; d_gene: TRBD2; j_gene: TRBJ2-7; abundance: NA; CDR3aa: CASSLGRGNYEQYF; CDR3nt: TGTGCCAGCAGCTTAGGGCGGGGGAACTACGAGCAGTACTTC
v_gene: TRBV6-5; d_gene: NA; j_gene: TRBJ1-4; abundance: NA; CDR3aa: CASSYAGGEKLFF; CDR3nt: TGTGCCAGCAGTTACGCGGGCGGTGAAAAACTGTTTTTT
v_gene: TRBV4-1; d_gene: NA; j_gene: TRBJ1-4; abundance: NA; CDR3aa: CASSQVGVTNEKLFF; CDR3nt: TGCGCCAGCAGCCAAGTGGGCGTGACTAATGAAAAACTGTTTTTT
v_gene: TRBV6-1; d_gene: NA; j_gene: TRBJ2-2; abundance: NA; CDR3aa: CASSNPGSTGELFF; CDR3nt: TGTGCCAGCAGTAACCCGGGGAGTACCGGGGAGCTGTTTTTT
v_gene: TRBV2; d_gene: NA; j_gene: TRBJ1-5; abundance: NA; CDR3aa: CASREQGRNNQPQHF; CDR3nt: TGTGCCAGCAGGGAACAGGGAAGGAACAATCAGCCCCAGCATTTT
v_gene: TRBV7-9; d_gene: TRBD1; j_gene: TRBJ1-6; abundance: few; CDR3aa: CASSLGTGGDPPLHF; CDR3nt: TGTGCCAGCAGCCTAGGGACAGGGGGCGACCCACCCCTCCACTTT
v_gene: TRBV29-1; d_gene: NA; j_gene: TRBJ2-1; abundance: NA; CDR3aa: CSARVWDEQFF; CDR3nt: TGCAGCGCTAGAGTCTGGGATGAGCAGTTCTTC
v_gene: TRBV7-8; d_gene: NA; j_gene: TRBJ2-1; abundance: NA; CDR3aa: CASKGGVINGEQFF; CDR3nt: TGTGCCAGCAAGGGGGGGGTCATCAATGGTGAGCAGTTCTTC
v_gene: TRBV15; d_gene: NA; j_gene: TRBJ1-3; abundance: NA; CDR3aa: CATSSDRGNTIYF; CDR3nt: TGTGCCACCAGCTCCGACAGAGGAAACACCATATATTTT
v_gene: TRBV30; d_gene: TRBD2; j_gene: TRBJ2-3; abundance: NA; CDR3aa: CAWSKIAGVSDTQYF; CDR3nt: TGTGCCTGGAGTAAGATAGCGGGGGTCTCAGATACGCAGTATTTT
v_gene: TRBV12-5; d_gene: TRBD1; j_gene: TRBJ2-7; abundance: NA; CDR3aa: CASGNRGEQYF; CDR3nt: TGTGCTAGTGGTAACAGGGGCGAGCAGTACTTC
v_gene: TRBV5-4; d_gene: TRBD1; j_gene: TRBJ2-2; abundance: NA; CDR3aa: CASSGQVTGILGELFF; CDR3nt: TGTGCCAGCAGCGGACAGGTTACAGGGATTTTGGGGGAGCTGTTTTTT
v_gene: TRBV2; d_gene: NA; j_gene: TRBJ2-3; abundance: NA; CDR3aa: CATWEGGAGHTQYF; CDR3nt: TGTGCCACCTGGGAGGGGGGGGCGGGACATACGCAGTATTTT
v_gene: TRBV12-5; d_gene: TRBD1; j_gene: TRBJ2-5; abundance: NA; CDR3aa: CASGPPGQKETQYF; CDR3nt: TGTGCTAGTGGTCCACCGGGACAGAAAGAGACCCAGTACTTC
v_gene: TRBV5-5; d_gene: NA; j_gene: TRBJ1-2; abundance: NA; CDR3aa: CASRNRGEHYGYTF; CDR3nt: TGTGCCAGCAGAAATCGGGGGGAACACTATGGCTACACCTTC
v_gene: TRBV29-1; d_gene: NA; j_gene: TRBJ1-2; abundance: NA; CDR3aa: CSVPVVRRGVSYGYTF; CDR3nt: TGCAGCGTGCCCGTTGTTCGCAGAGGAGTTTCTTATGGCTACACCTTC
v_gene: TRBV19; d_gene: TRBD1; j_gene: TRBJ2-7; abundance: NA; CDR3aa: CASSPGGVDYEQYF; CDR3nt: TGTGCCAGTAGTCCAGGGGGCGTGGACTACGAGCAGTACTTC
v_gene: TRBV30; d_gene: TRBD2; j_gene: TRBJ2-5; abundance: NA; CDR3aa: CAWSPKPGTKQETQYF; CDR3nt: TGTGCCTGGAGTCCCAAACCCGGGACTAAGCAAGAGACCCAGTACTTC
v_gene: TRBV21-1; d_gene: NA; j_gene: TRBJ1-5; abundance: NA; CDR3aa: CASSNLRDSGYSNQPQHF; CDR3nt: TGTGCCAGCAGCAACCTCAGGGACTCGGGCTATAGCAATCAGCCCCAGCATTTT
v_gene: TRBV19; d_gene: NA; j_gene: TRBJ2-7; abundance: NA; CDR3aa: CASSFTSNPYEQYF; CDR3nt: TGTGCCAGTAGTTTCACTAGCAACCCCTACGAGCAGTACTTC
v_gene: TRBV5-4; d_gene: TRBD1; j_gene: TRBJ1-4; abundance: once; CDR3aa: CASSRSGTGNEKLFF; CDR3nt: TGTGCCAGCAGCCGATCCGGGACAGGGAATGAAAAACTGTTTTTT
v_gene: TRBV27; d_gene: TRBD1; j_gene: TRBJ2-1; abundance: few; CDR3aa: CASSFSGQGQGEQFF; CDR3nt: TGTGCCAGCAGTTTTTCGGGACAGGGGCAAGGTGAGCAGTTCTTC
v_gene: TRBV6-5; d_gene: TRBD1; j_gene: TRBJ1-2; abundance: NA; CDR3aa: CASSPTGGQGYGYTF; CDR3nt: TGTGCCAGCAGTCCTACGGGGGGACAGGGCTATGGCTACACCTTC